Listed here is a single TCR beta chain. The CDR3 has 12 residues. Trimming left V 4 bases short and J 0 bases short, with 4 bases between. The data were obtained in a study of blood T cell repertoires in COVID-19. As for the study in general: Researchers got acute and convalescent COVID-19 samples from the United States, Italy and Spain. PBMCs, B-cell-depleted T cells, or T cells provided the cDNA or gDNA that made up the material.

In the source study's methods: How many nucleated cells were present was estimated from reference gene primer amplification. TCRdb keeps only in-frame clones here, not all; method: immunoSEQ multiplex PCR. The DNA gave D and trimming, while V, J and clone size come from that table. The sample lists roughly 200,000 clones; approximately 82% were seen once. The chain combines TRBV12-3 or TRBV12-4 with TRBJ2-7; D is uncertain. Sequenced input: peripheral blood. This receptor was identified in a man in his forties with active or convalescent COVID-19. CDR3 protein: CASSSNSYEQYF. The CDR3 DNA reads TGTGCCAGCAGTTCTAACTCCTACGAGCAGTACTTC.